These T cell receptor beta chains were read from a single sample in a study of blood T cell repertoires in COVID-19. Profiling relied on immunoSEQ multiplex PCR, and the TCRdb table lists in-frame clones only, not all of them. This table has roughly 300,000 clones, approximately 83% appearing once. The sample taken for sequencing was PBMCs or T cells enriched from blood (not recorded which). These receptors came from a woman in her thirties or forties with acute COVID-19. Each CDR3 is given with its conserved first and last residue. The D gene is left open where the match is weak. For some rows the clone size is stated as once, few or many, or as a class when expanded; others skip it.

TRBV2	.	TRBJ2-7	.	CASSLTLPYEQYF	TGTGCCAGCAGTCTGACTCTTCCCTACGAGCAGTACTTC
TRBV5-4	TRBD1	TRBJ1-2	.	CASSIATGGFPTANYGYTF	TGTGCCAGCAGCATCGCGACAGGGGGCTTTCCAACTGCTAACTATGGCTACACCTTC
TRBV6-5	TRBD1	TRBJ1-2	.	CASPGDSRGNYGYTF	TGTGCCAGCCCGGGGGACAGTCGGGGCAACTATGGCTACACCTTC
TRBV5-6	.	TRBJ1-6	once	CASSLDRSSYNSPLHF	TGTGCCAGCAGCTTGGACAGAAGCTCCTATAATTCACCCCTCCACTTT
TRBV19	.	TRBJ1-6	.	CASSIWGRHDSPLHF	TGTGCCAGTAGTATTTGGGGCCGTCATGATTCACCCCTCCACTTT
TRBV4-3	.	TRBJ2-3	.	CASSRFEGTDTQYF	TGCGCCAGCAGCCGCTTTGAGGGCACAGATACGCAGTATTTT
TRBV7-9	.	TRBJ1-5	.	CASSFYNSNQPQHF	TGTGCCAGCAGCTTCTATAATAGCAATCAGCCCCAGCATTTT
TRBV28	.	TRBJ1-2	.	CASSPTGYGYTF	TGTGCCAGCAGTCCTACCGGTTATGGCTACACCTTC
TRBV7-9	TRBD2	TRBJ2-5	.	CASSLVGTSGKETQYF	TGTGCCAGCAGCTTAGTCGGGACTAGCGGGAAAGAGACCCAGTACTTC
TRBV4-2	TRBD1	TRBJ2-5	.	CASSQVTGQGETQYF	TGTGCCAGCAGCCAAGTTACGGGACAGGGGGAGACCCAGTACTTC
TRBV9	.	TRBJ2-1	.	CASSVGRGDNEQFF	TGTGCCAGCAGCGTAGGACGAGGTGACAATGAGCAGTTCTTC
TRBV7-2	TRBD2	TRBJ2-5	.	CASSKSAGGRETQYF	TGTGCCAGCAGCAAATCAGCGGGAGGGAGGGAGACCCAGTACTTC
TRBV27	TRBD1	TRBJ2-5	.	CASSSWDRDETQYF	TGTGCCAGCAGCTCCTGGGACAGGGACGAGACCCAGTACTTC
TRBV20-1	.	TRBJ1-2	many	CSASRQTNYGYTF	TGCAGTGCTAGTCGCCAGACTAACTATGGCTACACCTTC
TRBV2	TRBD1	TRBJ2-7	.	CASSEGTGVAEQYF	TGTGCCAGCAGTGAAGGGACAGGGGTTGCCGAGCAGTACTTC
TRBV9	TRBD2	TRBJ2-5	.	CASSVGPGVRQRESETQYF	TGTGCCAGCAGCGTAGGGCCAGGGGTTCGCCAGCGGGAGTCAGAGACCCAGTACTTC
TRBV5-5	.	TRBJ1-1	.	CASSLTGNTEAFF	TGTGCCAGCAGCTTGACAGGCAACACTGAAGCTTTCTTT
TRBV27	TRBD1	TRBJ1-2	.	CASSSFGTGGHGYTF	TGTGCCAGCAGTTCCTTCGGGACAGGGGGCCATGGCTACACCTTC
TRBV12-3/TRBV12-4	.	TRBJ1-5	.	CASSRTGNQPQHF	TGTGCCAGCAGTCGAACAGGGAATCAGCCCCAGCATTTT
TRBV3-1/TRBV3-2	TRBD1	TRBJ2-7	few	CASSQPGTGSYEQYF	TGTGCCAGCAGCCAACCAGGGACAGGCTCCTACGAGCAGTACTTC
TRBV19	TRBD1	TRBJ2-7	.	CASSQADRRTYEQYF	TGTGCCAGTAGCCAGGCGGACAGGAGAACCTACGAGCAGTACTTC
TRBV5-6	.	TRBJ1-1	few	CASSLPGQENTEAFF	TGTGCCAGCAGCTTACCGGGACAAGAGAACACTGAAGCTTTCTTT
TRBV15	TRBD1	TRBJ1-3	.	CATSRFRDRGNGNTIYF	TGTGCCACCAGCAGGTTCCGGGACAGGGGAAACGGAAACACCATATATTTT
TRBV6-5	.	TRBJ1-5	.	CASQNSNQPQHF	TGTGCCAGCCAAAATAGCAATCAGCCCCAGCATTTT
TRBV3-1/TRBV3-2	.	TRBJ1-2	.	CASSQDAAGSYGYTF	TGTGCCAGCAGCCAAGATGCAGCGGGCAGCTATGGCTACACCTTC
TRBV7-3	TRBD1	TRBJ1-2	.	CASSQTGTGGAYGYTF	TGTGCCAGCAGCCAAACCGGGACAGGGGGGGCCTATGGCTACACCTTC
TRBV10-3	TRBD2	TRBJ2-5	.	CAIRRGATPQETQYF	TGTGCCATCAGGCGGGGGGCCACACCGCAAGAGACCCAGTACTTC
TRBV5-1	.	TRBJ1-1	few	CASSVRAGWNTEAFF	TGCGCCAGCAGTGTCAGGGCAGGATGGAACACTGAAGCTTTCTTT
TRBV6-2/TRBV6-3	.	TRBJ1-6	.	CASSPEHGYNSPLHF	TGTGCCAGCAGTCCCGAGCACGGGTATAATTCACCCCTCCACTTT
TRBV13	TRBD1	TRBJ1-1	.	CASRSGQVTRTEAFF	TGTGCCAGCAGATCCGGACAGGTAACGAGGACTGAAGCTTTCTTT
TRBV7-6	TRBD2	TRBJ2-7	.	CASSSGTTGYEQYF	TGTGCCAGCAGCAGCGGGACTACGGGTTACGAGCAGTACTTC
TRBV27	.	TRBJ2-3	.	CASSPLQGGITDTQYF	TGTGCCAGCAGTCCCTTGCAGGGGGGCATCACAGATACGCAGTATTTT
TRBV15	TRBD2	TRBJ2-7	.	CATSRVKTSGTSYEQYF	TGTGCCACCAGCAGAGTGAAGACTAGCGGAACCTCCTACGAGCAGTACTTC
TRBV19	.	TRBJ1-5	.	CASSIGGWESNQPQHF	TGTGCCAGTAGTATAGGGGGTTGGGAGAGCAATCAGCCCCAGCATTTT
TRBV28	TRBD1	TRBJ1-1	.	CASSFSQGKYTEAFF	TGTGCCAGCAGTTTTTCACAGGGGAAATACACTGAAGCTTTCTTT
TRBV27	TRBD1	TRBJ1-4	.	CASKRQGAGEKLFF	TGTGCCAGCAAGAGACAGGGGGCAGGTGAAAAACTGTTTTTT
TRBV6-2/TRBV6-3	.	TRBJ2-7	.	CASSSTRGATYEQYF	TGTGCCAGCAGTTCCACCAGGGGGGCTACCTACGAGCAGTACTTC
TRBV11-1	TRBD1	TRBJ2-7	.	CASSPGQAIVYEQYF	TGTGCCAGCAGCCCCGGACAGGCGATTGTTTACGAGCAGTACTTC
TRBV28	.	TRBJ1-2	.	CATRGQGGYTF	TGTGCCACCAGGGGCCAGGGTGGCTACACCTTC
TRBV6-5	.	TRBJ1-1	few	CASSYNNPGGTEAFF	TGTGCCAGCAGTTACAACAACCCGGGGGGGACTGAAGCTTTCTTT
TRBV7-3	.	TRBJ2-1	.	CASSSSDEQFF	TGTGCCAGCAGCTCCTCGGATGAGCAGTTCTTC
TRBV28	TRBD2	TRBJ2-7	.	CASRRGLAVYEQYF	TGTGCCAGCAGACGGGGACTAGCGGTCTACGAGCAGTACTTC
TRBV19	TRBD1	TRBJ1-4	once	CASSSNGRQGGNEKLFF	TGTGCCAGTAGTAGCAATGGACGACAGGGGGGGAATGAAAAACTGTTTTTT